Shown below are 2 T cell receptor beta chains from a single sample sequenced in a study of blood T cell repertoires in COVID-19 (dated by TCRdb to the early 2020s). Libraries were built with the immunoSEQ multiplex PCR assay. In its TCRdb copy, this immuneACCESS table keeps in-frame sequences only and misses some clones. Where compared with another copy, unresolved V genes explain less than half of these, and the others have no known cause. Recorded for this sample are about 190,000 clones; around 80% of them occurred a single time. The top ten clones comprise about 2.8% of the sample. Sequenced sample: peripheral blood. These receptors came from a woman of 80 years or more with active or convalescent COVID-19.

The chain couples TRBV4-3 to TRBJ2-1; 11 positions agree with TRBD2. CDR3 length: 15 amino acids. Per the germline V gene, CDR1 is LGHNA and CDR2 is YSLEER. J lost 7 bases, V lost 4 bases, and 6 bases had no gene match. The CDR3 DNA sequence: TGCGCCAGCAGCCGCCTAGCGGGGGGCCGGAATGAGCAGTTCTTC. The encoded protein is CASSRLAGGRNEQFF.

V and J are TRBV6-2 or TRBV6-3 and TRBJ2-7; 9 nucleotides agree with TRBD1. Trimming took 5 bases from V and 4 from J; bases not matched to a gene: 6. The CDR3 length is 14 residues. Germline values: CDR1 MNHEY, CDR2 SVGEGT. The CDR3 DNA follows: TGTGCCAGCAGTAGAGCCGGGACAGGGTACGAGCAGTACTTC. Its protein product is CASSRAGTGYEQYF.